Included here is one TCR beta chain sequence, with context. Its antigen remains unknown. The sample originates from a study of cytomegalovirus exposure and HLA in healthy donors. Findings of the study overall: An assumption of roughly uniform sequencing depth across donors underlay the presence/absence analyses. It has been reported that TCR beta sequences accurately predicted the HLA-A and HLA-B alleles of most subjects.

Germline values: CDR1 LNHNV, CDR2 YYDKDF (reference sequence). This CDR3 has 12 amino acids. V was cut by 5 bases and J by 8 bases, with 12 bases left in between. A multiplex PCR was run with 60 Vbeta primers and 13 Jbeta primers. Here immunoSEQ multiplex PCR was the method, and the copy in TCRdb shows in-frame clones only, minus some. In the table there are approximately 160,000 clones, 68% of which are singletons. This clonotype was sampled from a woman in her thirties or forties in good health and CMV-seropositive. Sequencing used PBMCs. The chain is built from TRBV15 and TRBJ1-1; possible D gene TRBD1, 5 bases. The CDR3 sequence is CATSPRGREAFF. In DNA, the CDR3 is TGTGCCACCAGCCCTAGGGGTCGAGAAGCTTTCTTT.